The clone carrying this T cell receptor beta chain has just one count. Between the trimmed V and J ends, which lost 0 bases and 6 bases, there was a span of 15 bases. This CDR3 is 16 amino acids long. In germline, CDR1 is LGHDT, CDR2 YNNKEL (reference sequence). The source of the sample is a study of blood T cell repertoires in COVID-19. As for the study in general: Samples came from the United States, Italy and Spain, spanning acute and convalescent COVID-19. The cDNA or gDNA used as material had been derived from T cells, B-cell-depleted T cells, or PBMCs.

As originally analysed: How many nucleated cells were present was estimated from reference gene primer amplification. Using immunoSEQ multiplex PCR, the repertoire was profiled, and TCRdb retains in-frame clones only, with some absent. The D gene and trimming were derived from the DNA, and the V and J assignments and clone size from that table. The data contain approximately 74,000 clones, 80% to 90% of them singletons. The origin of this receptor is a man aged 65-85 years with acute or convalescent COVID-19. Sequenced: peripheral blood. This chain uses TRBV3-1 (or the pseudogene TRBV3-2) with TRBJ2-1, with D possibly being TRBD1 (6 bases). DNA for the CDR3: TGTGCCAGCAGCCAAGATTGGGGGACAAAGGGCAATGAGCAGTTCTTC. Translation: CASSQDWGTKGNEQFF.